A selection of T cell receptor beta chains follows, all from one sample in a study of control samples from healthy donors and cancer patients. Here immunoSEQ multiplex PCR was the method, and the copy in TCRdb shows in-frame clones only, minus some. The table shows some 71,000 clones, with around 92% occurring only once. Sequencing input: PBMCs. Receptors originate from a man aged 60 to 75 with lung cancer. CDR3s include the opening cysteine and the closing phenylalanine or tryptophan. D genes are given only for firm matches. Clone size is given for some rows only: seen once, a few or many times, or a class if the clone is expanded.

j_gene | abundance | v_gene | d_gene | CDR3nt | CDR3aa
TRBJ2-7 | - | TRBV5-3 | - | TGTGCCAGAAGCTTGGGACAGGTTCCCAAGTACTTC | CARSLGQVPKYF
TRBJ1-1 | - | TRBV6-5 | - | TGTGCCAGCAGTTACTTCAGGTTCTCAGTCAACACTGAAGCTTTCTTT | CASSYFRFSVNTEAFF
TRBJ1-1 | - | TRBV29-1 | - | TGCAGCGTTGCCCTGGGGGGCACTGAAGCTTTCTTT | CSVALGGTEAFF
TRBJ2-5 | - | TRBV14 | - | TGTGCCAGCAGCGTCGGAGCAGCTTTTTTACAAGAGACCCAGTACTTC | CASSVGAAFLQETQYF
TRBJ1-6 | - | TRBV3-1/TRBV3-2 | - | TGTGCCAGCAGCGGTAATTCACCCCTCCACTTT | CASSGNSPLHF
TRBJ1-1 | - | TRBV25-1 | TRBD1 | TGTGCCAGCAGTGGGGACAGGGGCAAGGGAGGTGAAGCTTTCTTT | CASSGDRGKGGEAFF
TRBJ1-2 | - | TRBV6-1 | - | TGTGCCAGCAGTGTAGCGGGGGGAAATGGAAATCTCTATGGCTACACCTTC | CASSVAGGNGNLYGYTF
TRBJ1-3 | - | TRBV2 | - | TGTGCCAGCAGATCTTTGACCGACTCTGGAAACACCATATATTTT | CASRSLTDSGNTIYF
TRBJ1-2 | few | TRBV6-5 | TRBD1 | TGTGCCAGCAGCCGGGACAGGTCAGGATATGGCTACACCTTC | CASSRDRSGYGYTF
TRBJ1-2 | - | TRBV3-1/TRBV3-2 | - | TGTGCCAGCAGTCACAGCATCAACTATGGCTACACCTTC | CASSHSINYGYTF
TRBJ2-1 | once | TRBV19 | - | TGTGCCAGTAGTATCAGCCGCTCCTACAATGAGCAGTTCTTC | CASSISRSYNEQFF
TRBJ2-3 | few | TRBV6-5 | - | TGTGCCAGCAGTTACCGGGGGCCCTACACAGATACGCAGTATTTT | CASSYRGPYTDTQYF
TRBJ1-6 | - | TRBV24-1 | - | TGTGCCACCAGTGATCCGGGGCAGCTTAATTCACCCCTCCACTTT | CATSDPGQLNSPLHF
TRBJ1-1 | few | TRBV24-1 | TRBD1 | TGTGCCGTTAGGGACAGCCTTAACACTGAAGCTTTCTTT | CAVRDSLNTEAFF
TRBJ1-1 | - | TRBV7-9 | - | TGTGCCAGCAGCCTCCAGGGTGGGACTGAAGCTTTCTTT | CASSLQGGTEAFF
TRBJ1-5 | - | TRBV5-5 | - | TGTGCCAGCAGCTTGTGGGAGGGGAGCAATCAGCCCCAGCATTTT | CASSLWEGSNQPQHF
TRBJ2-3 | - | TRBV10-1 | - | TGCGCCAGCTCCCGGGGGGCTAGCACAGATACGCAGTATTTT | CASSRGASTDTQYF
TRBJ1-5 | - | TRBV5-6 | - | TGTGCCAGCAGCCACAGGGGCAATCAGCCCCAGCATTTT | CASSHRGNQPQHF
TRBJ1-4 | - | TRBV6-5 | TRBD1 | TGTGCCACCTCTACAGGGGGCGCTGGCGAAAAACTGTTTTTT | CATSTGGAGEKLFF
TRBJ1-1 | - | TRBV14 | - | TGTGCCAGCAGCCAATCCAGGGGCACTGAAGCTTTCTTT | CASSQSRGTEAFF
TRBJ1-1 | - | TRBV6-6 | - | TGTGCCAGCAGTTACCCCAGGGACACGGCTTTCTTT | CASSYPRDTAFF
TRBJ2-2 | once | TRBV7-3 | TRBD1 | TGTGCCAGCAGCAAGACAGGGGGCGGATCCGGGGAGCTGTTTTTT | CASSKTGGGSGELFF
TRBJ2-3 | - | TRBV3-1/TRBV3-2 | - | TGTGCCAGCAGCCAAGATAGAGTGGCTGGAGATACGCAGTATTTT | CASSQDRVAGDTQYF
TRBJ2-1 | - | TRBV7-3 | TRBD2 | TGTGCCAGCAGCTTAATGACGGGGGGGTGGCATGAGCAGTTCTTC | CASSLMTGGWHEQFF
TRBJ2-1 | - | TRBV15 | - | TGTGCCACCAGCAGAGGGGCCGCCCGGGGCAATGAGCAGTTCTTC | CATSRGAARGNEQFF
TRBJ1-3 | - | TRBV3-1/TRBV3-2 | - | TGTGCCAGCAGCCACAGGTTATTCCCCCAACGCCGAGACTCTGGAAACACCATATATTTT | CASSHRLFPQRRDSGNTIYF
TRBJ2-5 | - | TRBV18 | - | TGTGCCAGCTCACAGGGGAAAGGGGAGACCCAGTACTTC | CASSQGKGETQYF
TRBJ2-1 | - | TRBV5-4 | - | TGTGCCAGCAGACCTGACCCGGGTGGTTTTAATGAGCAGTTCTTC | CASRPDPGGFNEQFF
TRBJ2-5 | - | TRBV6-5 | TRBD1 | TGTGCCAGCAGCTGGGACAGGACCCAAGAGACCCAGTACTTC | CASSWDRTQETQYF